The clone carrying this T cell receptor (beta chain) was detected many times. What it recognizes is unknown. The germline V gene encodes CDR1 MDHEN and CDR2 SYDVKM. CDR3 length: 13 residues. Trimming took off 9 bases at V and 4 bases at J, with 15 bases between the two ends. Using RNA transcripts as the source, TCR beta CDR3 regions were amplified. HTBI primers were employed in a first-round RT-PCR of the TCR CDR3. MiXCR was run by TCRdb on the multiplex PCR reads, yielding one entry per CDR3 protein. The sample lists more than 350,000 distinct CDR3 sequences, approximately 18% occurring once. The sample belongs to a study of T cells in Graves' hyperthyroidism and ophthalmopathy. Study results and caveats: Blood samples included most of the expanded thyroid clonotypes exceeding 0.001.

The rearrangement joins TRBV28 to TRBJ1-1; D is perhaps TRBD1 (5 bases). The TCR was taken from a woman in her twenties or thirties with Graves' hyperthyroidism that later progressed to Graves' ophthalmopathy. What was sequenced was blood. This CDR3 reads CASLGQGATEAFF. For the CDR3, the DNA is TGTGCCAGTCTAGGGCAGGGCGCCACTGAAGCTTTCTTT.